This T cell receptor (beta chain) stems from a study of blood T cells in healthy people across ages. Overall study findings and caveats: Not knowing donor CMV status may have confounded expanded clonotype changes.

Alongside a J-beta primer mix, a sample-barcoded 5' primer served in a second PCR lasting 7 to 11 cycles. TCRdb recomputed calls from the 5' RACE reads with MiXCR, one row per CDR3 protein. The sample consists of approximately 700,000 distinct CDR3 sequences, around 32% of them appearing once. A note on this clonotype: Its target is not known.

The TCR comes from a woman older than 75 in good health. The source material was blood.

In nucleotides, the CDR3 is TGCGCCAGCAGCCAAAGTAGGTCTAGCGGATTCCACAATGAGCAGTACTTC. It is translated as CASSQSRSSGFHNEQYF. The gene calls are TRBV4-3 and TRBJ2-1, with 7 positions matching TRBD2. The DNA end lines up better with TRBJ2-7; the J call may be wrong. Germline V gene lookup returns CDR1 LGHNA and CDR2 YSLEER. This CDR3 spans 17 amino acids.